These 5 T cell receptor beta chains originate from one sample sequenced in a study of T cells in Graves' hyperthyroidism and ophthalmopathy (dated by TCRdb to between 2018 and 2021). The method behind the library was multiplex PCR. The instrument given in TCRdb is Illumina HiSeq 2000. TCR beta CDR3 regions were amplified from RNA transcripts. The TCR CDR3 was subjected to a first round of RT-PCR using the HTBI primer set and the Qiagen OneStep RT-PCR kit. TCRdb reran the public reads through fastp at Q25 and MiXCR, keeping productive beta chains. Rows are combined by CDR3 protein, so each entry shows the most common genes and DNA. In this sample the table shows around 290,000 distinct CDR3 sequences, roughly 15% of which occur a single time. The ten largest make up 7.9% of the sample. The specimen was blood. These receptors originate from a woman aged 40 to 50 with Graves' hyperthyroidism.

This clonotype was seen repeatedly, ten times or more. The CDR3 DNA is TGTGCCATCCGGACAGTCTATGGCTACACCTTC. Protein sequence: CAIRTVYGYTF. The chain couples TRBV6-1 to TRBJ1-2; TRBD1 might be the D (6 bases). CDR3 size: 11 residues. V lost 10 bases, J lost 4 bases, and 10 bases lay in between. Germline loops: CDR1 MNHNS, CDR2 SASEGT.

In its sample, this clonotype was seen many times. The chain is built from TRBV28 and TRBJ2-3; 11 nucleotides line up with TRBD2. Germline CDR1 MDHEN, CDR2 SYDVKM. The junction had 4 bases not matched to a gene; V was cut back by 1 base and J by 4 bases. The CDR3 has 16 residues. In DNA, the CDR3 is TGTGCCAGCAGTTTATTCCAACTAGCGGGAGCAGATACGCAGTATTTT. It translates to CASSLFQLAGADTQYF.

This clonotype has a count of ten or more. The DNA of the CDR3 is TGTGCCAGCAGTTACTCGTCCCTAGCGGGAGTATACAATGAGCAGTTCTTC. It codes for CASSYSSLAGVYNEQFF. The chain combines TRBV6-6 with TRBJ2-1; 10 nucleotides line up with TRBD2. The trim removed 0 bases at V and 4 bases at J, leaving 6 bases unmatched. Germline values: CDR1 MNHNY, CDR2 SVGAGI (reference sequence). The CDR3 sequence is 17 residues long.

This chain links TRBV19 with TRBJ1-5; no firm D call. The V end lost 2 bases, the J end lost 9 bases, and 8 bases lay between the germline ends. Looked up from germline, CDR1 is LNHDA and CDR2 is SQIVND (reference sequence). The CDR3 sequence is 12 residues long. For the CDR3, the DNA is TGTGCCAGTAGTATAAGCCTTGGGCCCCAGCATTTT. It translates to CASSISLGPQHF.

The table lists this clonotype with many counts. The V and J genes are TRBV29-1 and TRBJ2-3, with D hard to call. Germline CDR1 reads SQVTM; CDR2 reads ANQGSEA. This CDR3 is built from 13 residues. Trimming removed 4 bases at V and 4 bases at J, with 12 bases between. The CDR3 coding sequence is TGCAGCGTTGGGCGCAGGTTTGCAGATACGCAGTATTTT. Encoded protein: CSVGRRFADTQYF.